The TCR beta chain described here comes from a study of blood T cell repertoires in COVID-19. Overall study: COVID-19 samples collected from the United States, Italy and Spain covered acute and convalescent phases. T cells, B-cell-depleted T cells, or PBMCs provided the cDNA or gDNA that served as material.

The CDR3 sequence is 14 residues long. Germline CDR1 is SGHRS and CDR2 is YFSETQ. J gave up 11 bases and V 0 bases, and 9 bases lay outside the gene matches. In the original workflow: Amplification of reference gene primers provided the estimated nucleated cell counts. The assay was immunoSEQ multiplex PCR, and TCRdb's table has in-frame clones only and misses some. V and J calls and clone size are as listed in that table; D and trimming were resolved from the DNA. The repertoire holds fewer than 200,000 clones, with under 85% as singletons. This clone was detected a few times. The receptor was derived from a man aged 55 to 69 who had recovered from COVID-19. V usage is TRBV5-1 and J usage is TRBJ1-1, with 8 bases aligning to TRBD1. The specimen was peripheral blood. CDR3 in amino acids: CASSLGRGREVAFF. As DNA, the CDR3 is TGCGCCAGCAGCTTGGGCAGGGGGCGCGAGGTTGCTTTCTTT.